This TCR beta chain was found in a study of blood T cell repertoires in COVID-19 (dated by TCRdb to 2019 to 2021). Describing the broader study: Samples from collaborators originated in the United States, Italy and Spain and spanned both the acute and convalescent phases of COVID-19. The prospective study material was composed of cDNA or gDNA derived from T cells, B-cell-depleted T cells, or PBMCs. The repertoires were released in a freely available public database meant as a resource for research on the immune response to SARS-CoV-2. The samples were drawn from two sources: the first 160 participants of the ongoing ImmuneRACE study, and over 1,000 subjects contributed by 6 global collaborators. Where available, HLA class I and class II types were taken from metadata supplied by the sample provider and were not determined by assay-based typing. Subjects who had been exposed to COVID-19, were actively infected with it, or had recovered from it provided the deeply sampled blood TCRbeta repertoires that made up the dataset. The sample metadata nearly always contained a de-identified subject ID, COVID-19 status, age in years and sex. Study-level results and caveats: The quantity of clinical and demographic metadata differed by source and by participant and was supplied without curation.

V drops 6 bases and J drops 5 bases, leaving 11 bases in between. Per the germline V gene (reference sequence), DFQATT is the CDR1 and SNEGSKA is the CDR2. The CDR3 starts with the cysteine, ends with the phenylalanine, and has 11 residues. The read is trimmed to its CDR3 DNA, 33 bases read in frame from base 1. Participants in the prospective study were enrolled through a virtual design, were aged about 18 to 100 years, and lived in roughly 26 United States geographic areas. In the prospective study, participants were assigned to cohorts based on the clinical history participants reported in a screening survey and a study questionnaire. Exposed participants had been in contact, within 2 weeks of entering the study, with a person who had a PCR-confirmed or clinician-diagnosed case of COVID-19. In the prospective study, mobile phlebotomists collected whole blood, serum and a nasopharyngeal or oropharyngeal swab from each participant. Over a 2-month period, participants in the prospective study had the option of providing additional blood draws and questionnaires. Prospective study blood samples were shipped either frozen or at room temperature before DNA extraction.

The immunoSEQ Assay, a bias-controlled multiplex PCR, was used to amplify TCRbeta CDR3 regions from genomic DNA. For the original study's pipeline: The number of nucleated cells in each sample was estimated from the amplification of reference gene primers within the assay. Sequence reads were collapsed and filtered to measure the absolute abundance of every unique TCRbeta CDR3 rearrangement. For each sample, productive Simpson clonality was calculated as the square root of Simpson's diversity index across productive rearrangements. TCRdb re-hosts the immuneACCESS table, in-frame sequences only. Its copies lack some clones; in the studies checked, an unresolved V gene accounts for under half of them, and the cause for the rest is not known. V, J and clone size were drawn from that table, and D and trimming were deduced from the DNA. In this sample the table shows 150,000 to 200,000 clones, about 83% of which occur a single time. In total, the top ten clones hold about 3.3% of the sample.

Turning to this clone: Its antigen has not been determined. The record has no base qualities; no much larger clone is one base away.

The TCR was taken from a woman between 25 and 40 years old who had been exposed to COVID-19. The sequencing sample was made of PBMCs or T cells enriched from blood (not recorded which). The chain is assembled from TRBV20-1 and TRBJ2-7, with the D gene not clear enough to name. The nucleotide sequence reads TGCAGTGCATCGAACAACGACGAGCAGTACTTC. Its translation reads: CSASNNDEQYF.